This TCR beta chain was retrieved from a study of OX40 agonist ivuxolimab in advanced cancers. With regard to the full study: Ivuxolimab, which targeted the costimulatory receptor OX40 (CD134), was an agonistic, fully human IgG2 monoclonal antibody. Intravenous ivuxolimab was administered to patients every 2 weeks at six dose levels: 0.01, 0.1, 0.3, 1.5, 3 and 10 mg/kg. Of the roughly 53 patients in dose escalation, 19 had hepatocellular carcinoma, about 15 had melanoma, 9 had renal cell carcinoma and 9 had head and neck cancer. A male proportion of around 80% and a mean age of 60 years, ranging from about 23 to 90, were recorded for the dose-escalation cohort. Patients were allowed to have had prior anti-PD-1, anti-PD-L1 or anti-CTLA-4 therapy, and more than 30% of the dose-escalation patients had previously received checkpoint inhibitors. Partial responses occurred in three dose-escalation patients: two with cutaneous melanoma and one with hepatocellular carcinoma. The point of sequencing TCRbeta in the periphery was to test whether ivuxolimab changed TCR sequence diversity and drove clonal T-cell expansion. The paper reports the monotherapy dose-escalation portion (N of about 54 patients) of the phase I ivuxolimab trial. General study outcomes and caveats: Clonal expansion of both CD4+ and CD8+ blood T cells was observed from baseline to week 6 at doses 0.1 to 3.0 mg/kg. Low levels of normalized T-cell clonal expansion were also seen in some patients who did not respond. In the 0.1-3.0 mg/kg groups, partial responders had among the lowest normalized peripheral clonal expansion, particularly in CD8+ T cells. The antigen specificity of the peripheral T cells that underwent clonal expansion was not determined. After ivuxolimab, more expanded clones were found on average in CD8+ T cells than in CD4+ T cells.

Comments on this clone: Its antigen remains unidentified. Base-call qualities are not available, and no considerably larger clone is one nucleotide away.

Patients with autoimmune disease history or receiving systemic immunosuppression were excluded from the trial. In every dose cohort, peripheral blood was drawn for TCR sequencing at baseline, cycle 4 day 1, and cycle 7 day 1. Samples came from an open-label, multicenter, first-in-human phase I dose-escalation trial of ivuxolimab. The trial enrolled adults with locally advanced or metastatic head and neck squamous cell, hepatocellular, melanoma or renal cell carcinoma. Before TCR sequencing, CD4+ and CD8+ T cells were separately sorted from peripheral blood. Genomic DNA was isolated from the sorted cells so that the TCRbeta CDR3 region could be sequenced. The immunoSEQ Assay was used to sequence the TCRbeta CDR3 regions. This is the immuneACCESS table as TCRdb keeps it, with only in-frame sequences that have V and J called. A part of the clones is gone; compared with another copy, unresolved V genes explain less than half, and the rest is unexplained. The sample table shows 99,000 or so clones, and about 91% are seen once. The ten largest clonotypes hold around 0.3% of the sample.

V is shortened by 4 bases, J by 6 bases, and the region joining them spans 12 bases. The CDR3 goes from the cysteine to the phenylalanine over 14 residues. Just the 42-base CDR3 DNA is kept, in frame starting at base 1. For CDR1 and CDR2, the germline V gene lists ENHRY and SYGVKD. The sequence joins TRBV10-3 to TRBJ1-4; the best D guess is TRBD1, with 5 bases matching. The sample was CD4+ or CD8+ T cells sorted from blood, taken in a trial of the OX40 agonist ivuxolimab. The clonotype originates from an adult with an advanced solid tumor such as melanoma, head and neck, liver or kidney cancer. The DNA is as follows: TGTGCCATCAGTGGGTCTGGGGCTGATGAAAAACTGTTTTTT. It translates to CAISGSGADEKLFF.